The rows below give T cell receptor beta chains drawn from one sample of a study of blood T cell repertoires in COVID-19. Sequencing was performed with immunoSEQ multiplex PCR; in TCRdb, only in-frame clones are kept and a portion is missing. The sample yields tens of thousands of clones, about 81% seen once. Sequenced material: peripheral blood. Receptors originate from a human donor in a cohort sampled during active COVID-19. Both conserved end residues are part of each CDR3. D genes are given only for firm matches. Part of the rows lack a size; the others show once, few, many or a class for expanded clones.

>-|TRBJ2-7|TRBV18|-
TGTGCCAGCTCGCCTCAGGGGACCTACGAGCAGTACTTC
CASSPQGTYEQYF
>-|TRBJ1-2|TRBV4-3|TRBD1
TGCGCCAGCAGCCCGGACAGGGGTTTTGTGGGGGGCTACACCTTC
CASSPDRGFVGGYTF
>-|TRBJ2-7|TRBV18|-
TGTGCCAGCTCACCAGCCGCGGCAGCTTACGAGCAGTACTTC
CASSPAAAAYEQYF
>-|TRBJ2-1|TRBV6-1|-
TGTGCCAGCACTGACAGGCCAGGGGCCGGGCACAATGAGCAGTTCTTC
CASTDRPGAGHNEQFF
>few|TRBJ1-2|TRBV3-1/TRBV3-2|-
TGTGCCAGCAGCCTTTGGGGGGGCGGCTACACCTTC
CASSLWGGGYTF
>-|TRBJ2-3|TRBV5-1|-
TGCGCCAGCAGCTCGCAGGGGGGTTTATTCACAGATACGCAGTATTTT
CASSSQGGLFTDTQYF
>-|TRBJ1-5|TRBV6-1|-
TGTGCCAGCAGTGCCGCTCAACAGGGCAGGGGCAATCAGCCCCAGCATTTT
CASSAAQQGRGNQPQHF
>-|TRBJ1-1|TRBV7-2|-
TGTGCCAGCAGCTTCATACAGAGCCCCCCTGAAGCTTTCTTT
CASSFIQSPPEAFF
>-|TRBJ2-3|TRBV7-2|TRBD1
TGTGCCAGCAGCTCGGGACAGGGGACAGATACGCAGTATTTT
CASSSGQGTDTQYF
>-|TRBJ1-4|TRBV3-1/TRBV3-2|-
TGTGCCAGCAGCCAAGGCCCCGGCGGATTAAATGAAAAACTGTTTTTT
CASSQGPGGLNEKLFF
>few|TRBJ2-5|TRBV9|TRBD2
TGTGCCAGCAGCGTAGGCCTAGCGGGGGGCTTGGGAGAGACCCAGTACTTC
CASSVGLAGGLGETQYF
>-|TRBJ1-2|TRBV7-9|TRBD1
TGTGCCAGCAGCCAGATCCCGCAGGGGGTTTATGGCTACACCTTC
CASSQIPQGVYGYTF
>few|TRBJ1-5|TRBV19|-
TGTGCCAGTAGTGCCTCCGGGACACGGTCTGGGGCCCAGCATTTT
CASSASGTRSGAQHF
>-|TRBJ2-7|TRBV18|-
TGTGCCAGCTCACCGGCCCAGCGCTACGAGCAGTACTTC
CASSPAQRYEQYF
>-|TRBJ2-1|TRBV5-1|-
TGCGCCAGCAGCTGGGGACACAGCTCCTACAATGAGCAGTTCTTC
CASSWGHSSYNEQFF
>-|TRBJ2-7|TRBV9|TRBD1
TGTGCCAGCAGCGGACAGGGGGCCTACGAGCAGTACTTC
CASSGQGAYEQYF
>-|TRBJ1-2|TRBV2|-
TGTGCCAGCAGCGTAGGGAGTTTGGGGGGTGGCTACACCTTC
CASSVGSLGGGYTF
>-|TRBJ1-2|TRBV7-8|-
TGTGCCAGCAGCTTATTCAGGGGCCCCAGGGAAGGCTACACCTTC
CASSLFRGPREGYTF
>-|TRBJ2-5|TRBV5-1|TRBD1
TGCGCCAGCAGCACGGGACAGGGGGAAGAGACCCAGTACTTC
CASSTGQGEETQYF
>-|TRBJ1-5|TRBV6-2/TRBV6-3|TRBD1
TGTGCCAGCAGTTACTCGTCGGGACAGATAGTTTATAGCAATCAGCCCCAGCATTTT
CASSYSSGQIVYSNQPQHF
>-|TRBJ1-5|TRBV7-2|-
TGTGCCAGCAGCTCCTCGGGACTCCAGCCCCAGCATTTT
CASSSSGLQPQHF
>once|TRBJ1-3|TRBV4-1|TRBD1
TGCGCCAGCAGCCAAAACGCGGACAGGGTTTTTTTTAGTCGTGGAAACACCATATATTTT
CASSQNADRVFFSRGNTIYF
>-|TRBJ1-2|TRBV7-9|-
TGTGCCAGCAGCTTAGATCTTGTGAGTTTTGGCTACACCTTC
CASSLDLVSFGYTF
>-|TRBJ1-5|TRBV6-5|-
TGTGCCAGCAGTTACCAGGGCAATCAGCCCCAGCATTTT
CASSYQGNQPQHF
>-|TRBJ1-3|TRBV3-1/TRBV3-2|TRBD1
TGTGCCAGCAGCCAAAGGGGACAGGGTGTTGGAAACACCATATATTTT
CASSQRGQGVGNTIYF
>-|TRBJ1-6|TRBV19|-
TGTGCCAGTAGGATGGAGGGGAACTCCTATAATTCACCCCTCCACTTT
CASRMEGNSYNSPLHF
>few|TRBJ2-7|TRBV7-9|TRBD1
TGTGCCAGCATCGGGACAGACTACGAGCAGTACTTC
CASIGTDYEQYF
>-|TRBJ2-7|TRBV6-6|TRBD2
TGTGCCAGCAGCAGACTAGCGGCAAAAAACGAGCAGTACTTC
CASSRLAAKNEQYF
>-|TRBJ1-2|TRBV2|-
TGTGCCAGCAGCCAGGGCCCCTATGGCTACACCTTC
CASSQGPYGYTF
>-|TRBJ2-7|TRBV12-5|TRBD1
TGTGCTAGTGGTTTGGAACAGGGGAAAGGCTCCTACGAGCAGTACTTC
CASGLEQGKGSYEQYF
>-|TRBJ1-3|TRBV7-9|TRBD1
TGTGCCAGCAGCAGGGGGCTCTCTGGAAACACCATATATTTT
CASSRGLSGNTIYF
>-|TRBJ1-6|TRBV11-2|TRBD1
TGTGCCAGCAGCCTATTGACAGGGCCCGGTTCACCCCTCCACTTT
CASSLLTGPGSPLHF